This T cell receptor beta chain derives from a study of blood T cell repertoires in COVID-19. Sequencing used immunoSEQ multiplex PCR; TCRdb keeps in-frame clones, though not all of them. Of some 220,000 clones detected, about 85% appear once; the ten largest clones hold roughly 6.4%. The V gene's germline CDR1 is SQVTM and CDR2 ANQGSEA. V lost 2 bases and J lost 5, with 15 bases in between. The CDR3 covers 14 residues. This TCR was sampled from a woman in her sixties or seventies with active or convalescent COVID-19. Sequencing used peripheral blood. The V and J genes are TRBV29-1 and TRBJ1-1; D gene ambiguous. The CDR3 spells CSVETKGSGTEAFF. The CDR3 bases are TGCAGCGTTGAAACGAAAGGGAGTGGGACTGAAGCTTTCTTT.